This T cell receptor (beta chain) was captured by sequencing in a study of blood T cell repertoires in COVID-19. Whole-study context: Researchers got acute and convalescent COVID-19 samples from the United States, Italy and Spain. In each case, the material was cDNA or gDNA derived from T cells, B-cell-depleted T cells, or PBMCs.

A Seattle source enrolled patients during active infection and followed them longitudinally. The repertoire was sequenced with immunoSEQ multiplex PCR; TCRdb's copy has only in-frame clones and lacks some. The profile shows hundreds of thousands of clones, 80% to 90% of them singletons. Sequencing input: peripheral blood. The receptor was derived from a woman in her twenties or thirties with COVID-19, enrolled during active disease.

The CDR3 nucleotides read TGTGCCATCAGTCGGACCGGGACTAGCGGGGGGGGTCAAGAGACCCAGTACTTC. As protein: CAISRTGTSGGGQETQYF. V usage is TRBV10-3 and J usage is TRBJ2-5; 16 bases fit TRBD2. The CDR3 is 18 amino acids. Germline V gene lookup returns CDR1 ENHRY and CDR2 SYGVKD. The V segment lost 5 bases and the J segment 2 bases; nucleotides outside the gene matches: 8.